This TCR beta chain was observed in a study of CD8+ T cells in alopecia areata. Study-level background: For the treated group, dosing was oral tofacitinib at 5 to 10 mg twice daily. Study-level findings and limits: More clonal than normal scalp was lesional scalp, particularly alopecia totalis/universalis.

This clone was counted only a few times. Its target is not known. Peripheral blood and lesional scalp punch biopsies came from alopecia areata patients. This CDR3 is built from 17 residues. From germline, CDR1 is SGHVS and CDR2 FQNEAQ. V gave up 6 bases and J gave up 2 bases, with 20 bases separating them. After isolation, RNA underwent reverse transcription to generate cDNA as the sequencing template. Assay: immunoSEQ multiplex PCR; the TCRdb copy retains only in-frame clones and omits some. The table records about 12,000 clones, roughly 50% of them present only once. The TCR sequence derives from a human donor with alopecia areata. The specimen sequenced was skin. The chain employs TRBV7-8 and TRBJ2-1; possibly TRBD1 for D (5 bases). The CDR3 sequence: CASSFSFGAAAYNEQFF. The CDR3 DNA reads TGTGCCAGCAGTTTTTCTTTTGGGGCCGCCGCCTACAATGAGCAGTTCTTC.